These T cell receptor beta chains were read from a single sample in a study of cytomegalovirus exposure and HLA in healthy donors. Measured with immunoSEQ multiplex PCR; TCRdb has only the in-frame clones, and not every one. The data contain about 100,000 clones, around 74% of them singletons. The sample comprised PBMCs. The source of these receptors is a man aged 40-49 years in good health and CMV-seropositive. The CDR3 runs from the conserved cysteine through the conserved F or W. Fields, in order: clone size, D gene, J gene, V gene, CDR3 protein, CDR3 DNA. D genes are given only for firm matches. The size of a clone is reported for some rows only, either as once, few or many, or as a class for expanded clones.

abundance: few
d_gene: TRBD2
j_gene: TRBJ2-3
v_gene: TRBV19
CDR3aa: CASSSGRMGTDTQYF
CDR3nt: TGTGCCAGTAGTTCCGGGAGGATGGGCACAGATACGCAGTATTTT

abundance: .
d_gene: .
j_gene: TRBJ1-2
v_gene: TRBV6-5
CDR3aa: CASSGYSTGAGGYTF
CDR3nt: TGTGCCAGCAGTGGGTACTCGACAGGCGCCGGTGGCTACACCTTC

abundance: .
d_gene: .
j_gene: TRBJ2-1
v_gene: TRBV7-6
CDR3aa: CASSPRDKNTYNEQFF
CDR3nt: TGTGCCAGCAGCCCCAGGGACAAGAATACCTACAATGAGCAGTTCTTC

abundance: .
d_gene: TRBD1
j_gene: TRBJ2-2
v_gene: TRBV5-8
CDR3aa: CASSPVPGQGSSTGELFF
CDR3nt: TGTGCCAGCAGCCCAGTCCCGGGACAGGGATCGAGCACCGGGGAGCTGTTTTTT

abundance: .
d_gene: .
j_gene: TRBJ2-7
v_gene: TRBV2
CDR3aa: CASTSVYPTYEQYF
CDR3nt: TGTGCCAGCACCTCGGTCTATCCCACCTACGAGCAGTACTTC

abundance: few
d_gene: TRBD2
j_gene: TRBJ2-2
v_gene: TRBV5-1
CDR3aa: CASSLVVTGGTGELFF
CDR3nt: TGCGCCAGCAGCTTGGTTGTGACGGGGGGCACCGGGGAGCTGTTTTTT

abundance: .
d_gene: .
j_gene: TRBJ1-4
v_gene: TRBV6-5
CDR3aa: CASSYSFSATNEKLFF
CDR3nt: TGTGCCAGCAGTTACTCGTTCAGTGCAACTAATGAAAAACTGTTTTTT

abundance: .
d_gene: .
j_gene: TRBJ1-5
v_gene: TRBV6-1
CDR3aa: CASMAVGNQPQHF
CDR3nt: TGTGCCAGCATGGCCGTGGGCAATCAGCCCCAGCATTTT

abundance: .
d_gene: .
j_gene: TRBJ1-5
v_gene: TRBV5-6
CDR3aa: CASSGGVEPQHF
CDR3nt: TGTGCCAGCAGCGGGGGGGTGGAACCCCAGCATTTT

abundance: .
d_gene: .
j_gene: TRBJ2-7
v_gene: TRBV4-1
CDR3aa: CASSQDASIDYEQYF
CDR3nt: TGCGCCAGCAGCCAAGATGCTAGCATAGACTACGAGCAGTACTTC

abundance: once
d_gene: TRBD1
j_gene: TRBJ2-5
v_gene: TRBV7-8
CDR3aa: CASSLDDRGETQYF
CDR3nt: TGTGCCAGCAGCTTAGACGACAGGGGAGAGACCCAGTACTTC

abundance: .
d_gene: .
j_gene: TRBJ2-1
v_gene: TRBV19
CDR3aa: CASSIRGGAYNEQFF
CDR3nt: TGTGCCAGTAGTATAAGGGGGGGGGCCTACAATGAGCAGTTCTTC

abundance: few
d_gene: .
j_gene: TRBJ2-7
v_gene: TRBV5-4
CDR3aa: CASSLAGTGEYEQYF
CDR3nt: TGTGCCAGCAGCTTGGCCGGGACGGGGGAGTACGAGCAGTACTTC

abundance: once
d_gene: TRBD1
j_gene: TRBJ1-6
v_gene: TRBV14
CDR3aa: CASSQDLTGYSPLHF
CDR3nt: TGTGCCAGCAGCCAAGATTTGACAGGGTACTCACCCCTCCACTTT

abundance: .
d_gene: TRBD1
j_gene: TRBJ1-2
v_gene: TRBV11-2
CDR3aa: CASSLWGSATGLYGYTF
CDR3nt: TGTGCCAGCAGCTTATGGGGGTCCGCGACAGGGCTCTATGGCTACACCTTC

abundance: .
d_gene: TRBD2
j_gene: TRBJ2-3
v_gene: TRBV7-2
CDR3aa: CASSFKAGGGTDTQYF
CDR3nt: TGTGCCAGCAGCTTTAAAGCGGGAGGTGGAACAGATACGCAGTATTTT

abundance: .
d_gene: TRBD2
j_gene: TRBJ2-5
v_gene: TRBV4-1
CDR3aa: CASSQDLRGGGETQYF
CDR3nt: TGCGCCAGCAGCCAAGACCTCCGGGGGGGCGGAGAGACCCAGTACTTC

abundance: .
d_gene: TRBD1
j_gene: TRBJ1-1
v_gene: TRBV2
CDR3aa: CASSDDRAQAFF
CDR3nt: TGTGCCAGCAGTGATGACAGGGCTCAAGCTTTCTTT

abundance: .
d_gene: .
j_gene: TRBJ1-1
v_gene: TRBV7-9
CDR3aa: CASSEQVGGGSPVAEAFF
CDR3nt: TGTGCCAGCAGCGAACAAGTGGGGGGTGGTTCGCCGGTGGCTGAAGCTTTCTTT

abundance: few
d_gene: TRBD1
j_gene: TRBJ1-1
v_gene: TRBV6-1
CDR3aa: CASSVTGGLNTEAFF
CDR3nt: TGTGCCAGCAGTGTAACAGGGGGGTTGAACACTGAAGCTTTCTTT

abundance: .
d_gene: .
j_gene: TRBJ1-1
v_gene: TRBV19
CDR3aa: CASSIVAGNTEAFF
CDR3nt: TGTGCCAGTAGTATAGTCGCGGGGAACACTGAAGCTTTCTTT

abundance: .
d_gene: TRBD2
j_gene: TRBJ2-1
v_gene: TRBV5-6
CDR3aa: CASSLGLAGRHEQFF
CDR3nt: TGTGCCAGCAGCTTGGGACTAGCGGGGCGCCATGAGCAGTTCTTC

abundance: .
d_gene: .
j_gene: TRBJ2-3
v_gene: TRBV27
CDR3aa: CASSSRRVDTQYF
CDR3nt: TGTGCCAGCAGTTCCCGACGGGTTGATACGCAGTATTTT

abundance: .
d_gene: .
j_gene: TRBJ1-5
v_gene: TRBV7-8
CDR3aa: CASSPLLVEGKAYQPQHF
CDR3nt: TGTGCCAGCAGCCCCCTCCTGGTGGAGGGAAAAGCATATCAGCCCCAGCATTTT

abundance: .
d_gene: TRBD2
j_gene: TRBJ2-7
v_gene: TRBV9
CDR3aa: CASSAGGSGGTYEQYF
CDR3nt: TGTGCCAGCAGCGCCGGGGGTAGCGGGGGAACCTACGAGCAGTACTTC

abundance: .
d_gene: .
j_gene: TRBJ1-4
v_gene: TRBV5-4
CDR3aa: CASRLTGPNEKLFF
CDR3nt: TGTGCCAGCAGGCTAACAGGACCTAATGAAAAACTGTTTTTT

abundance: once
d_gene: .
j_gene: TRBJ2-5
v_gene: TRBV7-2
CDR3aa: CAGSLAFQETQYF
CDR3nt: TGTGCCGGCAGCTTAGCCTTCCAAGAGACCCAGTACTTC

abundance: .
d_gene: .
j_gene: TRBJ1-1
v_gene: TRBV19
CDR3aa: CASSSPREGYNTEAFF
CDR3nt: TGTGCCAGTAGTAGCCCGAGGGAGGGCTATAACACTGAAGCTTTCTTT

abundance: .
d_gene: .
j_gene: TRBJ2-1
v_gene: TRBV29-1
CDR3aa: CSVVGLLHYNEQFF
CDR3nt: TGCAGCGTTGTAGGACTCCTCCACTACAATGAGCAGTTCTTC

abundance: .
d_gene: .
j_gene: TRBJ1-2
v_gene: TRBV7-8
CDR3aa: CASSLGLGSYGYTF
CDR3nt: TGTGCCAGCAGCTTAGGATTAGGGAGCTATGGCTACACCTTC

abundance: .
d_gene: TRBD1
j_gene: TRBJ2-7
v_gene: TRBV6-1
CDR3aa: CASSFDRGPYEQYF
CDR3nt: TGTGCCAGCAGTTTTGACAGGGGGCCCTACGAGCAGTACTTC

abundance: .
d_gene: .
j_gene: TRBJ1-2
v_gene: TRBV6-1
CDR3aa: CASSASGQEAYGYTF
CDR3nt: TGTGCCAGCAGTGCGTCCGGGCAGGAGGCCTATGGCTACACCTTC

abundance: .
d_gene: .
j_gene: TRBJ2-1
v_gene: TRBV5-1
CDR3aa: CASSFVVVSNNEQFF
CDR3nt: TGCGCCAGCAGCTTTGTGGTAGTCTCGAACAATGAGCAGTTCTTC

abundance: few
d_gene: .
j_gene: TRBJ2-1
v_gene: TRBV7-9
CDR3aa: CASSLVGSSRNEQFF
CDR3nt: TGTGCCAGCAGCTTAGTAGGTAGTAGCCGTAATGAGCAGTTCTTC

abundance: .
d_gene: TRBD2
j_gene: TRBJ2-3
v_gene: TRBV5-4
CDR3aa: CASSSTSGGLTGDTQYF
CDR3nt: TGTGCCAGCAGTTCGACTAGCGGGGGGTTGACTGGAGATACGCAGTATTTT

abundance: .
d_gene: .
j_gene: TRBJ1-3
v_gene: TRBV2
CDR3aa: CASMGAGVRSGNTIYF
CDR3nt: TGTGCCAGCATGGGGGCAGGGGTCCGCTCTGGAAACACCATATATTTT

abundance: .
d_gene: TRBD1
j_gene: TRBJ1-1
v_gene: TRBV29-1
CDR3aa: CSVSRDSAGTEAFF
CDR3nt: TGCAGCGTCAGCCGGGACAGCGCTGGCACTGAAGCTTTCTTT

abundance: .
d_gene: .
j_gene: TRBJ1-1
v_gene: TRBV19
CDR3aa: CAAGPGVNTEAFF
CDR3nt: TGTGCCGCGGGTCCGGGAGTGAACACTGAAGCTTTCTTT

abundance: .
d_gene: .
j_gene: TRBJ2-2
v_gene: TRBV6-1
CDR3aa: CASGGRRTGELFF
CDR3nt: TGTGCCAGCGGAGGGAGACGGACCGGGGAGCTGTTTTTT

abundance: .
d_gene: TRBD1
j_gene: TRBJ2-7
v_gene: TRBV28
CDR3aa: CASIFQGAPYEQYF
CDR3nt: TGTGCCAGCATATTCCAGGGGGCACCCTACGAGCAGTACTTC

abundance: .
d_gene: .
j_gene: TRBJ1-3
v_gene: TRBV28
CDR3aa: CASRYHRAGSGNTIYF
CDR3nt: TGTGCCAGCAGATACCACAGGGCCGGCTCTGGAAACACCATATATTTT

abundance: .
d_gene: TRBD1
j_gene: TRBJ1-1
v_gene: TRBV6-5
CDR3aa: CASSYSRQGTEAFF
CDR3nt: TGTGCCAGCAGTTACTCTCGACAGGGAACTGAAGCTTTCTTT

abundance: .
d_gene: TRBD1
j_gene: TRBJ2-7
v_gene: TRBV7-2
CDR3aa: CASCPGTAVHEQYF
CDR3nt: TGTGCCAGCTGCCCCGGGACAGCGGTCCACGAGCAGTACTTC

abundance: .
d_gene: TRBD2
j_gene: TRBJ2-3
v_gene: TRBV5-4
CDR3aa: CASSLWTSGRTDTQYF
CDR3nt: TGTGCCAGCAGCTTATGGACTAGCGGGAGGACAGATACGCAGTATTTT

abundance: .
d_gene: TRBD2
j_gene: TRBJ2-1
v_gene: TRBV7-2
CDR3aa: CASSSKAFGGGTYNEQFF
CDR3nt: TGTGCCAGCAGCTCCAAGGCCTTTGGCGGGGGAACCTACAATGAGCAGTTCTTC